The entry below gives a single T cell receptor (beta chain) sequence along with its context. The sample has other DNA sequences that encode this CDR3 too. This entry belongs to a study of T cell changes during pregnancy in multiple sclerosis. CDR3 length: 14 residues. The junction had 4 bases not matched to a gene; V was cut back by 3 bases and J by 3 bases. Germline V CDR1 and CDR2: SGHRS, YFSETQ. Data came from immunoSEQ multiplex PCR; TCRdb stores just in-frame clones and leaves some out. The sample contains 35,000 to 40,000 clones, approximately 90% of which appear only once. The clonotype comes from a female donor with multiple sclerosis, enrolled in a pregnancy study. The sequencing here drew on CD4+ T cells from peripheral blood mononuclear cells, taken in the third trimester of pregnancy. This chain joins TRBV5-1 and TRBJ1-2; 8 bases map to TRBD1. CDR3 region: CASSSGQGDYGYTF. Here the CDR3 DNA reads TGCGCCAGCAGCTCCGGACAGGGAGACTATGGCTACACCTTC.